Shown below are 3 T cell receptor beta chains from a single sample sequenced in a study of blood T cell repertoires in COVID-19 (TCRdb year 2020). Library generation was performed with the immunoSEQ multiplex PCR assay. Imported from immuneACCESS, the table was reduced by TCRdb to in-frame sequences with V and J called. These copies leave out some clones; in studies compared against another copy, an unresolved V gene accounts for under half, and the cause of the remainder is not known. Present in this sample are about 150,000 clones, about 86% of which were seen just once. The ten largest clones add up to over 25% of the sample. The sample taken for sequencing was peripheral blood. The receptors derive from a woman aged 60-75 years with acute or convalescent COVID-19.

Points on this clone: At one end the junction does not follow the germline gene, possibly because of a read error. The chain combines TRBV9 with TRBJ2-6; D possibly corresponds to TRBD2 (6 bases). The CDR3 runs to 14 residues. Per germline, CDR1 SGDLS and CDR2 YYNGEE. CDR3 residues: CASREGSEANVLTF. The CDR3 DNA follows: TGTGCCAGCAGGGAGGGGTCTGAGGCCAACGTCCTGACTTTC.

The V gene is TRBV18, the J gene TRBJ1-4; 8 positions match TRBD1. The germline CDR1 and CDR2 sequences are KGHSH and LQKENI. The CDR3 is 16 amino acids. Losses at the gene ends were 3 bases for V and 7 bases for J; bases not matched to a gene: 10. The CDR3 bases are TGTGCCAGCTCACCGCTCGGAGACAGGGGCGGTGAAAAACTGTTTTTT. This encodes CASSPLGDRGGEKLFF.

CDR3 residues: CASSYSRQAEAFF. The CDR3 DNA sequence: TGTGCCAGCAGTTACTCAAGACAGGCTGAAGCTTTCTTT. The V call is TRBV6-5, the J call TRBJ1-1; D possibly corresponds to TRBD1 (6 bases). Germline CDR1 is MNHEY and CDR2 is SVGAGI. V lost 0 bases and J lost 6, with 8 bases in between. The CDR3 is 13 residues long.